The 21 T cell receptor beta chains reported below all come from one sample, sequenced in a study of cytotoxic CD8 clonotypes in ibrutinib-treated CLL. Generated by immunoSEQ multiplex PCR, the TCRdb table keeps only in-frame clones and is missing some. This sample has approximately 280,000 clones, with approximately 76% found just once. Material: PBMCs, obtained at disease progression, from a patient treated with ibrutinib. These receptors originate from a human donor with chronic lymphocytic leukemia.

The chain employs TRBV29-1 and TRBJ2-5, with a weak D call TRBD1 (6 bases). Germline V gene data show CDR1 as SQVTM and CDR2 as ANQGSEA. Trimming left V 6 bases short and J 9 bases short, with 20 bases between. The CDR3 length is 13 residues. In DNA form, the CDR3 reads TGCAGCGTAGAAACAGGGAAAAAGAAGGCCCAGTACTTC. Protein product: CSVETGKKKAQYF.

In nucleotides, the CDR3 is TGTGCCAGCTCACCATTAACAGGGTCCTCCTACGAGCAGTACTTC. This sequence encodes CASSPLTGSSYEQYF. J is TRBJ2-7 and V is TRBV18, with D possibly matching TRBD1 (6 bases). V lost 2 bases and J 0 bases, leaving 11 bases between the germline ends. Per germline, CDR1 KGHSH and CDR2 LQKENI. CDR3 size: 15 residues.

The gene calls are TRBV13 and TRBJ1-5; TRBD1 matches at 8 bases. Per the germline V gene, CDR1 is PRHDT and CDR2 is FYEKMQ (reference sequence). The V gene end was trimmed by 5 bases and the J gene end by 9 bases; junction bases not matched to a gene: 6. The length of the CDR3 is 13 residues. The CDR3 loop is CASSKTGELPQHF. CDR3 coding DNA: TGTGCCAGCAGCAAGACAGGGGAGTTGCCCCAGCATTTT.

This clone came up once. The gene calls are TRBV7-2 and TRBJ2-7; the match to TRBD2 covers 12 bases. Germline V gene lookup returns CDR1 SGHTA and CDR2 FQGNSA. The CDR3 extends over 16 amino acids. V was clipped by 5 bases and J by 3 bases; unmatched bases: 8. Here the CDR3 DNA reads TGTGCCAGCAGCGTAAGACTAGCGGGAGAGGGCTACGAGCAGTACTTC. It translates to CASSVRLAGEGYEQYF. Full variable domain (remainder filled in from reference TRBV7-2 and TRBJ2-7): GAGVSQSPSNKVTEKGKDVELRCDPISGHTALYWYRQSLGQGLEFLIYFQGNSAPDKSGLPSDRFSAERTGGSVSTLTIQRTQQEDSAVYLCASSVRLAGEGYEQYFGPGTRLTVT.

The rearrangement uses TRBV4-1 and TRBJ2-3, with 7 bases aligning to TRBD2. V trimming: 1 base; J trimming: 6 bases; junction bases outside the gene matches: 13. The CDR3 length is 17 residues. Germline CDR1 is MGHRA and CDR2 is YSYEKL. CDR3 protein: CASSQGSVGGPADTQYF. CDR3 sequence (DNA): TGCGCCAGCAGCCAAGGGTCGGTGGGAGGGCCTGCGGATACGCAGTATTTT.

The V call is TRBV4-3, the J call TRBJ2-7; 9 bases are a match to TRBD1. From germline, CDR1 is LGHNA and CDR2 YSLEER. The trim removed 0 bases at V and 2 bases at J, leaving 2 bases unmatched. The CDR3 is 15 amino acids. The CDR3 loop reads CASSQEGQGTYEQYF. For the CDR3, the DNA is TGCGCCAGCAGCCAAGAAGGACAGGGGACCTACGAGCAGTACTTC.

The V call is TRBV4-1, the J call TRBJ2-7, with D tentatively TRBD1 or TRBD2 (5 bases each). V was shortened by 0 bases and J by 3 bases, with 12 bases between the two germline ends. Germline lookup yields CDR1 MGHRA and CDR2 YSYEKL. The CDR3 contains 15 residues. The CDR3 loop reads CASSQELRGYYEQYF. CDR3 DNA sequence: TGCGCCAGCAGCCAAGAATTGAGGGGTTACTACGAGCAGTACTTC.

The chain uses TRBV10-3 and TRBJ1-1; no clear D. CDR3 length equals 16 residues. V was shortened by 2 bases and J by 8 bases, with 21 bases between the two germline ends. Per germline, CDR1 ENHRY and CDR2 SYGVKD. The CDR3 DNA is TGTGCCATCAGTGAGGCGGCCCCCCGGGCCCGGCGGGAAGCTTTCTTT. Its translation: CAISEAAPRARREAFF.

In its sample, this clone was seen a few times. CDR3 loop: CASSEKNTEAFF. The CDR3 DNA follows: TGTGCCAGTAGTGAGAAGAACACTGAAGCTTTCTTT. The V call is TRBV19, the J call TRBJ1-1; unclear D gene. The germline V gene encodes CDR1 LNHDA and CDR2 SQIVND (reference sequence). The CDR3 is made up of 12 amino acids. With 5 bases removed from V and 1 base from J, the gap between germline ends came to 5 bases.

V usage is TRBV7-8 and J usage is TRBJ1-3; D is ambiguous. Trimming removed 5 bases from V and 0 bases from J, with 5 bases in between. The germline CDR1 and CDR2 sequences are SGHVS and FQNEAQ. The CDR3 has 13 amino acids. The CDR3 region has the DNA TGTGCCAGCAGCACTGACTCTGGAAACACCATATATTTT. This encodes CASSTDSGNTIYF. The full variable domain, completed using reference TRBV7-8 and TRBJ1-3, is GAGVSQSPRYKVAKRGQDVALRCDPISGHVSLFWYQQALGQGPEFLTYFQNEAQLDKSGLPSDRFFAERPEGSVSTLKIQRTQQEDSAVYLCASSTDSGNTIYFGEGSWLTVV.

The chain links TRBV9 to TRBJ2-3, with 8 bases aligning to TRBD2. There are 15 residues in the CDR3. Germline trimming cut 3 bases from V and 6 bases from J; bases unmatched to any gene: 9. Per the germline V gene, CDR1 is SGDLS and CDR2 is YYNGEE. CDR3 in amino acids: CASSAGGARVDTQYF. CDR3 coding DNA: TGTGCCAGCAGCGCGGGGGGGGCCAGGGTGGATACGCAGTATTTT.

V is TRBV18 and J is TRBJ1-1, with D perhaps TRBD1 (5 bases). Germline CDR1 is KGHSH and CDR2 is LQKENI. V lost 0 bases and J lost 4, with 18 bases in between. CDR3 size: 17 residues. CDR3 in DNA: TGTGCCAGCTCACCACCGGGTAGAGGGCAGGGCACCACTGAAGCTTTCTTT. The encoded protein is CASSPPGRGQGTTEAFF.

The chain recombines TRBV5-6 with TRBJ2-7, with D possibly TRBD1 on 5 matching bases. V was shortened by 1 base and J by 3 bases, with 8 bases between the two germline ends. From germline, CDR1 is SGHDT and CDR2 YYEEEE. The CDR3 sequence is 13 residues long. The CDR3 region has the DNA TGTGCCAGCAGCTTGTGGGGCGGCTACGAGCAGTACTTC. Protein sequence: CASSLWGGYEQYF.

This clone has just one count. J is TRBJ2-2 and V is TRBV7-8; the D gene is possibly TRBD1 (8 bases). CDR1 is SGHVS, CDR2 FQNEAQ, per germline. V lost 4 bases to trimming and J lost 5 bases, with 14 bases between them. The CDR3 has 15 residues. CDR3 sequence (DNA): TGTGCCAGCAGCTCTGGACAGGGAGGGACCGGGGAGCTGTTTTTT. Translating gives CASSSGQGGTGELFF.

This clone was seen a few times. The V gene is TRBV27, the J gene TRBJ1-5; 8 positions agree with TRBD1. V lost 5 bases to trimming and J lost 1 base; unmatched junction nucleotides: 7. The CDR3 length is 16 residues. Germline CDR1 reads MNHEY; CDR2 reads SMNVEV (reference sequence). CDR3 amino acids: CASSPLGQGSNQPQHF. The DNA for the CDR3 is TGTGCCAGCAGTCCCCTTGGACAGGGCAGCAATCAGCCCCAGCATTTT.

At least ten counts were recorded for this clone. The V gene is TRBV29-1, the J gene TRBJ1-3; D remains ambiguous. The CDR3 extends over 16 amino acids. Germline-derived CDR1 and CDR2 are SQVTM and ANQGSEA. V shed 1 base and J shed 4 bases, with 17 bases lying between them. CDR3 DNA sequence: TGCAGCGTTGAAGGTTTAAGGGATCATACGGGAAACACCATATATTTT. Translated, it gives CSVEGLRDHTGNTIYF.

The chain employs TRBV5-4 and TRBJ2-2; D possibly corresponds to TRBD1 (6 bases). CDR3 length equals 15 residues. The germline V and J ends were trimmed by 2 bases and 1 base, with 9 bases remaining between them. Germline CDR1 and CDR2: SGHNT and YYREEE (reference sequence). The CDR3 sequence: CASSFGRGNTGELFF. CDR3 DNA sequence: TGTGCCAGCAGCTTCGGCAGGGGGAACACCGGGGAGCTGTTTTTT.

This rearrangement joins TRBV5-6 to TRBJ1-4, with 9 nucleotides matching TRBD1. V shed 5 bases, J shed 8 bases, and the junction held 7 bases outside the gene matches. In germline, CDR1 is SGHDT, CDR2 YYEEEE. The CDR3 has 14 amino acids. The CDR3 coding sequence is TGTGCCAGCAGTTACAGGGGGCTGTGGGAAAAACTGTTTTTT. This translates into CASSYRGLWEKLFF.

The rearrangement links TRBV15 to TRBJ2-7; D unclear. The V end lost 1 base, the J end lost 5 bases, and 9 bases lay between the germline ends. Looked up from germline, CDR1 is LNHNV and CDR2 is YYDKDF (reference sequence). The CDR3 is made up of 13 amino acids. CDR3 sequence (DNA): TGTGCCACCAGCAGAGGGCTAGTAGACGAGCAGTACTTC. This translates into CATSRGLVDEQYF.

CDR3 in DNA: TGTGCCAGCAGCAAAGAAGGGGCAGTAGGACGACGCTATGGCTACACCTTC. Protein sequence: CASSKEGAVGRRYGYTF. The V call is TRBV21-1, the J call TRBJ1-2; the tabulated D call, TRBD1, remains unverified against the DNA. TRBV21-1 is described as a pseudogene. The CDR3 spans 17 residues.

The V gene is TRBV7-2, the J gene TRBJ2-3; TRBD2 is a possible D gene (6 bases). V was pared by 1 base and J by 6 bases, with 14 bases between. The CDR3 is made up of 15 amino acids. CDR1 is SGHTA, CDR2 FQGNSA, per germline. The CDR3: CASSLGLGPGDTQYF. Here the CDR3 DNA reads TGTGCCAGCAGCTTAGGACTAGGGCCGGGGGATACGCAGTATTTT.